The entry below gives a single TCR beta chain sequence along with its context. Its antigen remains unidentified. These data originate in a study of beta chain features in type 1 diabetes. Of the isolated RNA, all was reverse transcribed, and so the sequenced material was expressed TCRB transcripts. This table comes from immunoSEQ multiplex PCR, and its TCRdb copy is limited to in-frame clones, with some not included. The sample has hundreds of thousands of clones, 11% seen once. General study points: Researchers cautioned that cDNA sequencing could over-represent cells with high TCR expression. A closer apparent resemblance between naive, central memory and Treg TCRB repertoires was seen in patients than in healthy donors.

The CDR3 has 11 residues. Germline values: CDR1 SQVTM, CDR2 ANQGSEA. V lost 6 bases to trimming and J lost 4 bases, with 10 bases between them. The gene calls are TRBV29-1 and TRBJ2-7; maybe TRBD2 (6 bases). Source material: naive CD4+ T cells from blood. The source is a woman aged 18 to 35 in good health. For the CDR3, the DNA is TGCAGCGTCGAGGAGGGATACGAGCAGTACGTC. Protein product: CSVEEGYEQYV.